One sample yielded the 9 T cell receptor beta chains listed below, sequenced in a study of shared clonotypes between healthy human individuals. This table comes from immunoSEQ multiplex PCR, and its TCRdb copy is limited to in-frame clones, with some not included. The table has about 2 million clones, over 85% seen once; the top ten hold 0.13%. Sequenced: naive CD4+ T cells sorted from blood. Regarding subset: CD45RA+ positively selected. These receptors were obtained from a man between 18 and 29 years old in good health.

The chain joins TRBV4-2 to TRBJ2-7; D gene uncertain. Deletions cut 1 base from V and 2 bases from J, with 15 bases between. This CDR3 spans 16 amino acids. Germline V CDR1 and CDR2: LGHNA, YNFKEQ. CDR3 residues: CASSQVSAQSPYEQYF. CDR3 nucleotide sequence: TGTGCCAGCAGCCAAGTGTCTGCGCAATCTCCCTACGAGCAGTACTTC.

This rearrangement joins TRBV10-3 to TRBJ2-7; D gene uncertain. V was cut by 7 bases and J by 1 base, with 14 bases left in between. Germline lookup yields CDR1 ENHRY and CDR2 SYGVKD. CDR3 length: 14 residues. CDR3 region: CAINDPSDSYEQYF. Written as DNA, the CDR3 is TGTGCCATCAATGACCCTTCCGATTCCTACGAGCAGTACTTC.

Concerning this clone: The junction shows a germline mismatch at one end, possibly a read error. This chain connects TRBV5-1 to TRBJ1-1; a weak D match, TRBD1 (6 bases). The CDR3 covers 14 residues. Germline CDR1 reads SGHRS; CDR2 reads YFSETQ. CDR3: CANSLDSLRTEAFF. The CDR3 coding sequence is TGCGCCAACAGCTTGGACAGTCTTCGCACTGAAGCTTTCTTT.

The rearrangement joins TRBV10-3 to TRBJ1-2; a weak D match, TRBD1 (5 bases). The CDR3 has 13 residues. The germline V gene encodes CDR1 ENHRY and CDR2 SYGVKD. V was shortened by 6 bases and J by 7 bases, with 15 bases between the two germline ends. The CDR3 DNA sequence: TGTGCCATCAGCTTACAGGAAAAAGGTGGCTACACCTTC. Translating gives CAISLQEKGGYTF.

The chain uses TRBV30 and TRBJ2-3; D is undetermined. V gave up 0 bases and J gave up 8 bases, with 9 bases separating them. The CDR3 runs to 12 residues. The V gene's germline CDR1 is GTSNPN and CDR2 SVGIG (reference sequence). CDR3 amino acids: CAWSVMRGTQYF. The CDR3 DNA follows: TGTGCCTGGAGTGTAATGCGCGGTACGCAGTATTTT.

The rearrangement joins TRBV5-1 to TRBJ2-5; TRBD1 matches at 8 bases. Germline V lookup: CDR1 SGHRS, CDR2 YFSETQ. This CDR3 comprises 14 residues. The V and J ends lost 1 base and 4 bases, in that order; junction bases with no gene match: 3. The CDR3 sequence: CASSLSQGAETQYF. DNA for the CDR3: TGCGCCAGCAGCTTGAGTCAGGGGGCAGAGACCCAGTACTTC.

As concerns this clone: Distinct nucleotide sequences in the sample also encode this CDR3. This sequence joins TRBV5-1 and TRBJ2-3; 10 positions agree with TRBD2. Germline V gene data show CDR1 as SGHRS and CDR2 as YFSETQ. The J segment lost 0 bases and the V segment lost 3 bases, leaving 4 bases of the junction unmatched. The CDR3 extends over 16 amino acids. CDR3 loop: CASSSGLAVSTDTQYF. The CDR3 bases are TGCGCCAGCAGCTCAGGACTAGCGGTTAGCACAGATACGCAGTATTTT.

The J gene is TRBJ2-1, the V gene TRBV29-1, with unresolved D. Germline-derived CDR1 and CDR2 are SQVTM and ANQGSEA. V was clipped by 1 base and J by 9 bases, with 16 bases between them. CDR3 size: 14 residues. In nucleotides, the CDR3 is TGCAGCGTTGAAGGAGAGACAACTGCACGTGAGCAGTTCTTC. Translation: CSVEGETTAREQFF.

The J gene is TRBJ2-1, the V gene TRBV7-2; 7 nucleotides agree with TRBD2. The J segment lost 2 bases and the V segment lost 0 bases, leaving 4 bases of the junction unmatched. Looked up from germline, CDR1 is SGHTA and CDR2 is FQGNSA. The CDR3 loop spans 16 amino acids. The chain's CDR3 is CASSLASSGPYNEQFF. In DNA, the CDR3 is TGTGCCAGCAGCTTAGCGAGTAGCGGGCCCTACAATGAGCAGTTCTTC.